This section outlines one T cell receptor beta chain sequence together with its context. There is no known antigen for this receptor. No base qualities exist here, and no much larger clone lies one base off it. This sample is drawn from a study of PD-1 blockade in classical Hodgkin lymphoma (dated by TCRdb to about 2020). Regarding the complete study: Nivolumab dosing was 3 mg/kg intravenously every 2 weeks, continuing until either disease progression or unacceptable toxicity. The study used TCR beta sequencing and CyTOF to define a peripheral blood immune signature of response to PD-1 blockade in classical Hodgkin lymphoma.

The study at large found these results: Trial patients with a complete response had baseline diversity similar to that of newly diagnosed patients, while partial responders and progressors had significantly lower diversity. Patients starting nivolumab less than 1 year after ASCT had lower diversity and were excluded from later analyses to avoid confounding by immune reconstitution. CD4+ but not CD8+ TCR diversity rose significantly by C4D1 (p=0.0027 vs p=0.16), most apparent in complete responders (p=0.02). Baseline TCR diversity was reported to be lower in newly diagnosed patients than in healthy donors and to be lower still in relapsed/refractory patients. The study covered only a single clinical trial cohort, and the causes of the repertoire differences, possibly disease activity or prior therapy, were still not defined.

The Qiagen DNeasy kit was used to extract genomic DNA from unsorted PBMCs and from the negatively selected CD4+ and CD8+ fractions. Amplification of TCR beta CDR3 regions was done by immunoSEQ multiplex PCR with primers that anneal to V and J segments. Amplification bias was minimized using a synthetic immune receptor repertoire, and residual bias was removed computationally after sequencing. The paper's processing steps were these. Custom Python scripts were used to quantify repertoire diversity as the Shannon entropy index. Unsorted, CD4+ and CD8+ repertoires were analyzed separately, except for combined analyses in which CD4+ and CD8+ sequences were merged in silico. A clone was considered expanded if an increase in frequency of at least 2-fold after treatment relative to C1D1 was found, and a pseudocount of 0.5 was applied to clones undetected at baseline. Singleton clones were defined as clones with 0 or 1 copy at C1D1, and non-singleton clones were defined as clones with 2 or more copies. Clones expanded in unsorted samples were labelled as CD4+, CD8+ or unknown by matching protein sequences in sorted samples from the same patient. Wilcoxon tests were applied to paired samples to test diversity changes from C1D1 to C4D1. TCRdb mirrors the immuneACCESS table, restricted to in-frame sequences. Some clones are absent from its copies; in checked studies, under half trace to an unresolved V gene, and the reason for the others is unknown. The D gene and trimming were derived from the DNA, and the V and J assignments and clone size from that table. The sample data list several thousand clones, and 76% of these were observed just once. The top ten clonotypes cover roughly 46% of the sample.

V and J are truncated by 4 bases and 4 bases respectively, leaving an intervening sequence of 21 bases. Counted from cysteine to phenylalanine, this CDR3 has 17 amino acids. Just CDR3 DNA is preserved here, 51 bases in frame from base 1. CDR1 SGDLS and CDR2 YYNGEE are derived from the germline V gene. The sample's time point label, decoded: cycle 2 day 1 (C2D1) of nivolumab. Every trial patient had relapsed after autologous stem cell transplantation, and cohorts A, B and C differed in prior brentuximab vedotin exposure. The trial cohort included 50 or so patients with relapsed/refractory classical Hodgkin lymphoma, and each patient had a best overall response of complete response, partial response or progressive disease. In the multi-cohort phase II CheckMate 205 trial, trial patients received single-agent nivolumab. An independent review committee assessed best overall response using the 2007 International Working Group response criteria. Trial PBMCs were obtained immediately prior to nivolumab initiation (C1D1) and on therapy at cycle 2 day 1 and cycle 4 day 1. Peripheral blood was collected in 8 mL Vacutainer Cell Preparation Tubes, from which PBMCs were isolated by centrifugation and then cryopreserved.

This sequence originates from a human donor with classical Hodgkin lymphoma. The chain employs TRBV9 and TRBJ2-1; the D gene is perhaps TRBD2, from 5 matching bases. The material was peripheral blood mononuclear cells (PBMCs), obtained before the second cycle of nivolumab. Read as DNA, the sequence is TGTGCCAGCAGCTTGGGGAGTGGTGGGGTTTTATACAATGAGCAGTTCTTC. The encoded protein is CASSLGSGGVLYNEQFF.